The present T cell receptor (beta chain) was sequenced within a study of OX40 agonist ivuxolimab in advanced cancers. Study in general: All patients had ivuxolimab intravenously every 2 weeks at 0.01 to 10 mg/kg. Study outcomes and limitations: Researchers did not establish what antigens the expanded peripheral T cells target.

TCRdb's table, derived via immunoSEQ multiplex PCR, lists solely in-frame clones and lacks some. The sample has about 35,000 clones, roughly 85% seen once; the top ten hold more than 20%. The length of the CDR3 is 15 residues. From germline, CDR1 is SQVTM and CDR2 ANQGSEA. V gave up 1 base and J gave up 1 base, with 13 bases separating them. With respect to this clone: What it binds is not known.

Collection of blood occurred at baseline, at cycle 4 day 1, and at cycle 7 day 1. The chain links TRBV29-1 to TRBJ2-5; D is uncertain. Sequences were derived from CD4+ or CD8+ T cells sorted from blood, sampled in a trial of the OX40 agonist ivuxolimab. The TCR sequence derives from an adult with an advanced solid tumor such as melanoma, head and neck, liver or kidney cancer. CDR3 loop: CSVEVPFLPQETQYF. DNA of the CDR3: TGCAGCGTTGAAGTCCCATTCCTTCCCCAAGAGACCCAGTACTTC.